This TCR beta chain emerged from a study of neurological immune-mediated disorders. This sample's time point: longitudinal time-point 1 (baseline). This clonotype occurred many times. TCRdb analysed the 5' RACE reads with MiXCR anew, one entry per CDR3 protein. Among 55,000 to 75,000 distinct CDR3 sequences listed, roughly an eighth were seen once. The CDR3 has 14 amino acids. The V segment lost 7 bases and the J segment 6 bases; nucleotides outside the gene matches: 5. V gene TRBV12-3 or TRBV12-4 combines with J gene TRBJ2-3; 12 bases fit TRBD2. The source of this sequence is a female donor with HTLV-1-associated myelopathy (HAM/TSP). Sequencing was carried out using PBMCs. DNA of the CDR3: TGTGCCAGCACACTAGCGGGGGGTCGCGATACGCAGTATTTT. It translates to CASTLAGGRDTQYF.